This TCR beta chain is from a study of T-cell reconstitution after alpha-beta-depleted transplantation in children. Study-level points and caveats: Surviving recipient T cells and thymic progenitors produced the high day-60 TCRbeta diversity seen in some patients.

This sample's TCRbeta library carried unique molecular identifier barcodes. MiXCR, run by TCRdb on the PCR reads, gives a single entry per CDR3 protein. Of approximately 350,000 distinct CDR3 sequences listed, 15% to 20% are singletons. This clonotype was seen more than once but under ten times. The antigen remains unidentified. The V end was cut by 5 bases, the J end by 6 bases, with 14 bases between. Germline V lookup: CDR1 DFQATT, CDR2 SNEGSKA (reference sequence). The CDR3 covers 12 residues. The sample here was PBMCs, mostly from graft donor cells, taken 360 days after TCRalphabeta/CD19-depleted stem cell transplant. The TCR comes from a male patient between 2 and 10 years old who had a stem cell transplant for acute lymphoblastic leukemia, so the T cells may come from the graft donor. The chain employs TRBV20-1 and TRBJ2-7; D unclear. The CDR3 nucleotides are TGCAGTGCTTGGACCGTATTGGGCGAGCAGTACTTC. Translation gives CSAWTVLGEQYF.